The 20 T cell receptor beta chains below were found in one sample sequenced in a study of T cell repertoires in cytomegalovirus infection. TCRdb analysed the reads with MiXCR anew, one entry per CDR3 protein. This sample yields some 150,000 distinct CDR3 sequences, of which 20% to 30% are seen a single time; roughly 9.8% belongs to the top ten. The sample consisted of PBMCs. The receptors were sampled from a human donor in good health (CMV status not recorded). Some clones in this sample may be carry-over from other donors' samples.

This clonotype has ten or more counts. The chain recombines TRBV6-5 with TRBJ2-3, with 9 bases that match TRBD2. The J segment lost 6 bases and the V segment lost 0 bases, leaving 16 bases of the junction unmatched. This CDR3 is built from 19 residues. Germline CDR1 and CDR2: MNHEY and SVGAGI. The CDR3 is CASSYSMNRLREGLDTQYF. The CDR3 DNA is TGTGCCAGCAGTTACTCGATGAATAGGCTGCGGGAGGGCCTTGATACGCAGTATTTT.

This clonotype has a count of ten or more. The rearrangement uses TRBV4-2 and TRBJ2-7; D is possibly TRBD1 or TRBD2 (5 bases each). V dropped 5 bases and J dropped 0 bases, with 14 bases sitting between them. The CDR3 totals 15 residues. Germline CDR1 and CDR2: LGHNA and YNFKEQ. The CDR3 reads CASSTGAQGSYEQYF. CDR3 DNA: TGTGCCAGCAGCACCGGGGCGCAGGGCTCCTACGAGCAGTACTTC.

The J gene is TRBJ1-6, the V gene TRBV18, with TRBD1 identical over 9 bases. CDR1 is KGHSH, CDR2 LQKENI, per germline. The CDR3 has 14 residues. The trim removed 4 bases at V and 6 bases at J, leaving 1 base unmatched. The CDR3 region has the DNA TGTGCCAGCTCACGGGACAGGGCTAATTCACCCCTCCACTTT. Translation gives CASSRDRANSPLHF.

This clonotype has a count of ten or more. V and J are TRBV7-2 and TRBJ2-1; 9 bases fit TRBD2. Germline CDR1 reads SGHTA; CDR2 reads FQGNSA. The CDR3 length is 16 residues. The V and J ends lost 1 base and 7 bases, in that order; junction bases with no gene match: 8. The CDR3 DNA reads TGTGCCAGCAGCTTAGACGGCGGGGGGGGCCGGAATGAGCAGTTCTTC. This translates into CASSLDGGGGRNEQFF.

This clonotype has only one observation. One end of the junction does not line up with germline, which may come from a read error. The rearrangement links TRBV20-1 to TRBJ2-5; D remains unclear. CDR3 size: 12 residues. Germline V gives CDR1 DFQATT, CDR2 SNEGSKA (reference sequence). The chain's CDR3 is CSANEDQETQYF. CDR3 in DNA: TGCAGTGCTAACGAGGACCAGGAGACCCAGTACTTC.

The chain employs TRBV6-6 and TRBJ2-3; 8 bases agree with TRBD2. CDR3 length: 13 amino acids. V was clipped by 8 bases and J by 3 bases; unmatched bases: 4. Per germline, CDR1 MNHNY and CDR2 SVGAGI (reference sequence). CDR3 nucleotide sequence: TGTGCCAGCTCGGAGCGGGGGACAGATACGCAGTATTTT. The encoded protein is CASSERGTDTQYF.

V is TRBV20-1 and J is TRBJ2-3; D remains unclear. The CDR3 is made up of 15 amino acids. The ends were cut back, 5 bases at V and 2 bases at J, with 17 bases in the middle. Germline V gene sequence: CDR1 DFQATT, CDR2 SNEGSKA (reference sequence). This chain's CDR3 is CSAANRASSTDTQYF. CDR3 nucleotide sequence: TGCAGTGCTGCCAATCGGGCCTCGTCCACAGATACGCAGTATTTT.

This clonotype was counted between two and nine times. The rearrangement uses TRBV28 and TRBJ1-1; D is undetermined. V lost 3 bases and J lost 5, with 16 bases in between. This CDR3 region has 15 residues. Germline V CDR1 and CDR2: MDHEN, SYDVKM. In nucleotides, the CDR3 is TGTGCCAGCAGTTTCTTAGAGGGAGGAGGGACTGAAGCTTTCTTT. This translates into CASSFLEGGGTEAFF.

This clonotype has ten or more counts. V is TRBV12-3 or TRBV12-4 and J is TRBJ1-6; the match to TRBD1 covers 9 bases. Unmatched junction bases numbered 3, after V lost 8 bases and J lost 10 bases. The CDR3 totals 12 residues. The CDR3 loop is CASRTGESPLHF. For the CDR3, the DNA is TGTGCCAGCCGGACAGGGGAATCACCCCTCCACTTT.

This clonotype was observed many times. The CDR3 nucleotides read TGCAGTGCTAGCCCCGCCAGCTATGGCTACACCTTC. Encoded protein: CSASPASYGYTF. The V gene is TRBV20-1, the J gene TRBJ1-2, with D hard to call. Trimming cost V 3 bases and J 4 bases, with 9 bases left between them. The CDR3 has 12 amino acids. Germline CDR1 reads DFQATT; CDR2 reads SNEGSKA (reference sequence).

The J gene is TRBJ2-1, the V gene TRBV3-1; D is perhaps TRBD2 (7 bases). Germline V gives CDR1 LGHDT, CDR2 YNNKEL (reference sequence). The CDR3 loop spans 19 amino acids. Trimming pared 0 bases from V and 0 bases from J, leaving 18 bases between. The CDR3 reads CASSQDFGGGLSSYNEQFF. The CDR3 DNA reads TGTGCCAGCAGCCAAGATTTTGGGGGGGGGCTAAGCTCCTACAATGAGCAGTTCTTC.

This chain uses TRBV2 with TRBJ2-7; D not resolved. Trimming took 4 bases from V and 2 from J, leaving 18 bases between them. Germline-derived CDR1 and CDR2 are SNHLY and FYNNEI. CDR3 length: 16 residues. The CDR3 DNA reads TGTGCCAGCAGTGGGGGTTGGATACTAACCCCCTACGAGCAGTACTTC. It translates to CASSGGWILTPYEQYF.

To note about this clonotype: This could be a read error, since a much larger clone is one nucleotide away. This chain links TRBV7-2 with TRBJ1-5, with TRBD1 matching 7 bases. The end of the DNA is better explained by TRBJ2-3, so the J call may be wrong. Germline V gives CDR1 SGHTA, CDR2 FQGNSA. The CDR3 consists of 15 residues. The CDR3, as DNA: TGTGCCAGCAGCCTCGGACAGGTCGGCAATCAGCCCCAGTATTTT. Its protein product is CASSLGQVGNQPQYF.

Only a few counts were recorded for this clonotype. This CDR3 is CASSLDGTSAHNEQFF. The CDR3, as DNA: TGTGCCAGCAGCTTAGATGGGACTAGCGCCCACAATGAGCAGTTCTTC. The chain has TRBV7-2 and TRBJ2-1; 10 nucleotides line up with TRBD2. CDR3 length: 16 amino acids. Germline V lookup: CDR1 SGHTA, CDR2 FQGNSA. Losses at the gene ends were 1 base for V and 5 bases for J; bases not matched to a gene: 5. Full variable domain (outside the CDR3, taken from reference TRBV7-2 and TRBJ2-1): GAGVSQSPSNKVTEKGKDVELRCDPISGHTALYWYRQSLGQGLEFLIYFQGNSAPDKSGLPSDRFSAERTGGSVSTLTIQRTQQEDSAVYLCASSLDGTSAHNEQFFGPGTRLTVL.

This clonotype was counted a single time. The genes are TRBV6-5 and TRBJ2-2; D call uncertain. From germline, CDR1 is MNHEY and CDR2 SVGAGI. V lost 5 bases, J lost 4 bases, and 8 bases lay in between. The CDR3 totals 13 residues. The CDR3 protein is CASSKPGTGELFF. Written as DNA, the CDR3 is TGTGCCAGCAGTAAACCAGGCACCGGGGAGCTGTTTTTT.

Concerning this clonotype: An end of the junction differs from the germline gene, which may be a read error. This sequence joins TRBV20-1 and TRBJ1-1; 8 bases fit TRBD1. CDR3 length equals 14 residues. CDR1 DFQATT and CDR2 SNEGSKA come from the germline V gene (reference sequence). DNA of the CDR3: TGCAGTACTAGCTCTGGACAGGGGAACACTGAAGCTTTCTTT. Translating gives CSTSSGQGNTEAFF.

This clonotype was picked up a small number of times. The rearrangement joins TRBV6-5 to TRBJ2-3; D uncertain. This CDR3 is built from 19 residues. V lost 2 bases, J lost 0 bases, and 21 bases lay in between. Germline V gene sequence: CDR1 MNHEY, CDR2 SVGAGI. CDR3 bases: TGTGCCAGCAGTTACAAACCCCCCGGGCAGCGACCTAGCACAGATACGCAGTATTTT. It translates to CASSYKPPGQRPSTDTQYF.

The J gene is TRBJ2-5, the V gene TRBV5-4; TRBD2 matches 10 bases. Germline CDR1 and CDR2: SGHNT and YYREEE (reference sequence). The trim removed 5 bases at V and 1 base at J, leaving 5 bases unmatched. This CDR3 is built from 15 residues. The chain's CDR3 is CASRTAGGAQETQYF. CDR3 DNA: TGTGCCAGCAGGACAGCGGGGGGGGCCCAAGAGACCCAGTACTTC.

The chain couples TRBV28 to TRBJ2-3, with TRBD2 identical over 10 bases. This CDR3 is built from 18 residues. The ends lost 3 bases at V and 2 bases at J; junction bases unmatched: 11. Germline CDR1 is MDHEN and CDR2 is SYDVKM. The CDR3 region is CASSFPSSGGLYTDTQYF. The CDR3 nucleotides are TGTGCCAGCAGTTTTCCGTCTAGCGGGGGCCTCTACACAGATACGCAGTATTTT.

The V call is TRBV6-1, the J call TRBJ2-7; 11 bases map to TRBD1. This CDR3 has 14 residues. With V trimmed by 7 bases and J by 4 bases, 6 bases remained unmatched. Germline assignment: CDR1 MNHNS and CDR2 SASEGT. This CDR3 is CASTTGTGGYEQYF. The CDR3 nucleotides read TGTGCCAGCACCACCGGGACAGGGGGTTACGAGCAGTACTTC.